What follows are 26 T cell receptor beta chains derived from one specimen sequenced in a study of cytotoxic CD8 clonotypes in ibrutinib-treated CLL (dated by TCRdb to about 2021). The library was produced with the immunoSEQ multiplex PCR assay. TCRdb carries this immuneACCESS record with in-frame sequences only. Its versions omit some clonotypes, under half of them owing to an unresolved V gene in the studies checked, with the rest unexplained. A total of tens of thousands of clones appear in this sample, over 60% of them only once. About two fifths of the sample belongs to the ten largest clones. This specimen's time point label, per the study, means: approximately eleven months on ibrutinib. The sample was PBMCs, taken after 12 months of ibrutinib treatment. All receptors come from a human donor with chronic lymphocytic leukemia.

The V call is TRBV6-5, the J call TRBJ1-3; D is ambiguous. The CDR3 runs 16 residues. V lost 4 bases, J lost 0 bases, and 13 bases lay in between. The germline CDR1 and CDR2 sequences are MNHEY and SVGAGI. The CDR3 region is CASSSTIANSGNTIYF. The CDR3 DNA sequence: TGTGCCAGCAGTTCCACAATTGCGAACTCTGGAAACACCATATATTTT.

The chain carries TRBV5-1 and TRBJ2-3; D perhaps matches TRBD2 (6 bases). The CDR3 spans 15 residues. Germline assignment: CDR1 SGHRS and CDR2 YFSETQ. V lost 1 base to trimming and J lost 3 bases, with 12 bases between them. The CDR3 DNA reads TGCGCCAGCAGCTTGTCCGCTAGCGAGACAGATACGCAGTATTTT. Its protein is CASSLSASETDTQYF.

J is TRBJ2-1 and V is TRBV18; 7 positions match TRBD2. CDR1 is KGHSH and CDR2 is LQKENI in the germline V gene. The junction had 5 bases not matched to a gene; V was cut back by 2 bases and J by 4 bases. The CDR3 spans 15 residues. As DNA, the CDR3 is TGTGCCAGCTCACCAGGCGGGAGCGGGTACAATGAGCAGTTCTTC. Its protein is CASSPGGSGYNEQFF.

The J gene is TRBJ2-1, the V gene TRBV9, with 7 bases identical to TRBD2. Losses at the gene ends were 0 bases for V and 11 bases for J; bases not matched to a gene: 11. Per germline, CDR1 SGDLS and CDR2 YYNGEE. This CDR3 has 15 amino acids. CDR3 loop: CASSVAGGGQGQQFF. CDR3 DNA: TGTGCCAGCAGCGTAGCGGGAGGCGGCCAAGGACAGCAGTTCTTC.

The rearrangement joins TRBV9 to TRBJ2-5, with 7 bases that match TRBD1. CDR1 and CDR2 from the germline V gene are SGDLS and YYNGEE. V lost 3 bases to trimming and J lost 5 bases; unmatched junction nucleotides: 10. This CDR3 has 15 residues. The CDR3 sequence is CASSASQGSGETQYF. The CDR3 DNA sequence: TGTGCCAGCAGCGCGTCACAGGGGTCGGGGGAGACCCAGTACTTC.

The chain combines TRBV11-1 with TRBJ1-1, with TRBD1 matching over 10 bases. The CDR3 contains 15 residues. Germline CDR1 and CDR2: SGHAT and FQDESV (reference sequence). J lost 1 base, V lost 2 bases, and 1 base had no gene match. CDR3 amino acids: CASSLWTGGNTEAFF. Written as DNA, the CDR3 is TGTGCCAGCAGCTTATGGACAGGGGGGAACACTGAAGCTTTCTTT.

This rearrangement joins TRBV11-2 to TRBJ2-2; 7 positions match TRBD2. The CDR3 runs 14 residues. J gave up 7 bases and V 2 bases, and 4 bases lay outside the gene matches. Germline CDR1 reads SGHAT; CDR2 reads FQNNGV. The CDR3 region is CASSLSGEGGELFF. The DNA for the CDR3 is TGTGCCAGCAGCTTATCGGGGGAGGGCGGGGAGCTGTTTTTT.

The chain employs TRBV5-8 and TRBJ2-1, with 9 bases aligning to TRBD2. The germline V gene has CDR1 SGHTS and CDR2 YDEGEE. This CDR3 is 20 amino acids long. The J segment lost 0 bases and the V segment lost 4 bases, leaving 17 bases of the junction unmatched. The CDR3 coding sequence is TGTGCCAGCAGCCGCGGGGGGGGAGCGGGATGGGTTGGCTCCTACAATGAGCAGTTCTTC. This codes for CASSRGGGAGWVGSYNEQFF.

This clone was recorded once. The chain employs TRBV19 and TRBJ2-1; D ambiguous. V gave up 2 bases and J gave up 2 bases, with 10 bases separating them. CDR3 length: 15 amino acids. CDR1 is LNHDA, CDR2 SQIVND, per germline (reference sequence). The CDR3 coding sequence is TGTGCCAGTAGTATAACCAGTTTTCCCTACAATGAGCAGTTCTTC. This gives the protein CASSITSFPYNEQFF.

This clone has more than one count but fewer than ten. V usage is TRBV10-1 and J usage is TRBJ2-7; perhaps TRBD2 as D (5 bases). Trimming cost V 7 bases and J 6 bases, with 16 bases left between them. The CDR3 has 13 residues. Germline V gives CDR1 WNHNN, CDR2 SYGVQD (reference sequence). The CDR3 DNA reads as TGCGCCAGCACACCTAGCTTCGGAGGCGAGCAGTACTTC. Protein sequence: CASTPSFGGEQYF.

The chain couples TRBV2 to TRBJ1-2; 12 bases line up with TRBD1. Unmatched junction bases numbered 4, after V lost 6 bases and J lost 8 bases. The CDR3 loop spans 13 amino acids. Germline assignment: CDR1 SNHLY and CDR2 FYNNEI. The CDR3 nucleotides are TGTGCCAGCAGGGGACAGGGGGCCGACGGCTACACCTTC. It translates to CASRGQGADGYTF.

The chain uses TRBV5-1 and TRBJ2-5, with 7 bases fitting TRBD1. The germline V gene encodes CDR1 SGHRS and CDR2 YFSETQ. CDR3 length: 15 amino acids. With V trimmed by 4 bases and J by 5 bases, 11 bases remained unmatched. The CDR3 bases are TGCGCCAGCAGCCCCGGACAGGACTGGGGCGAGACCCAGTACTTC. Translating gives CASSPGQDWGETQYF.

This rearrangement joins TRBV5-6 to TRBJ2-7, with D possibly matching TRBD2 (5 bases). The CDR3 contains 15 residues. The ends were cut back, 4 bases at V and 3 bases at J, with 17 bases in the middle. Germline V gene sequence: CDR1 SGHDT, CDR2 YYEEEE. The chain's CDR3 is CASSPLGSGSYEQYF. The CDR3 DNA is TGTGCCAGCAGCCCGCTAGGCAGTGGGAGCTACGAGCAGTACTTC.

The chain combines TRBV19 with TRBJ1-2, with D possibly being TRBD1 (5 bases). Trimming took 7 bases from V and 8 from J, leaving 26 bases between them. The CDR3 contains 16 residues. The germline CDR1 and CDR2 sequences are LNHDA and SQIVND (reference sequence). DNA of the CDR3: TGTGCCAGTACCCCAGCTGGGGCAGGGTTTAGGGCGGGCTACACCTTC. Encoded protein: CASTPAGAGFRAGYTF.

This clone was seen only a few times. This chain connects TRBV7-7 to TRBJ2-2; D is ambiguous. The CDR3 has 17 residues. CDR1 and CDR2 (germline): SSHAT, FNYEAQ (reference sequence). The ends were cut back, 5 bases at V and 0 bases at J, with 16 bases in the middle. CDR3 loop: CASSPGLAQPNTGELFF. The CDR3 coding sequence is TGTGCCAGCAGCCCCGGCCTGGCGCAGCCGAACACCGGGGAGCTGTTTTTT.

The chain couples TRBV25-1 to TRBJ2-3; D could derive from TRBD1 or TRBD2 (6 bases each). Germline CDR1 MGHDK, CDR2 SYGVNS. This CDR3 contains 15 residues. The germline V and J ends were trimmed by 5 bases and 5 bases, with 17 bases remaining between them. For the CDR3, the DNA is TGTGCCAGCAGTCCCCTGGAGGGGGGTAGAGATACGCAGTATTTT. It specifies CASSPLEGGRDTQYF.

The J gene is TRBJ2-5, the V gene TRBV4-3, with D possibly matching TRBD2 (6 bases). V was shortened by 0 bases and J by 2 bases, with 16 bases between the two germline ends. There are 17 residues in the CDR3. Germline V gives CDR1 LGHNA, CDR2 YSLEER. The CDR3 nucleotides read TGCGCCAGCAGCCAAGATCTTAAGGCCAGCGGGCAAGAGACCCAGTACTTC. It is translated as CASSQDLKASGQETQYF.

The V and J genes are TRBV28 and TRBJ2-6, with 9 bases fitting TRBD1. Germline CDR1 is MDHEN and CDR2 is SYDVKM. The CDR3 is 17 residues long. The ends lost 5 bases at V and 2 bases at J; junction bases unmatched: 7. The CDR3 DNA reads TGTGCCAGCAGTATACAGGGGGCGTACACTGGGGCCAACGTCCTGACTTTC. It yields the protein CASSIQGAYTGANVLTF.

The CDR3 region has the DNA TGTGCCAGTAGTCGGACCCGGACAGGGAACACCGGGGAGCTGTTTTTT. It codes for CASSRTRTGNTGELFF. The V gene is TRBV19, the J gene TRBJ2-2, with TRBD1 matching over 7 bases. This CDR3 spans 16 amino acids. From germline, CDR1 is LNHDA and CDR2 SQIVND (reference sequence). The V and J ends lost 5 bases and 1 base, in that order; junction bases with no gene match: 7.

The chain uses TRBV28 and TRBJ1-2, with D perhaps matching TRBD1 (6 bases). Germline V gives CDR1 MDHEN, CDR2 SYDVKM. The CDR3 is 15 amino acids. Trimming removed 7 bases at V and 6 bases at J, with 21 bases between. CDR3 in amino acids: CASTLGGALVDGYTF. CDR3 DNA: TGTGCCAGCACCCTAGGGGGGGCGCTGGTAGATGGCTACACCTTC.

CDR3 nucleotides: TGTGCCAGCAGCCAGGCACTAGCGGGGGGCCAAGAGACCCAGTACTTC. Translated, it gives CASSQALAGGQETQYF. The chain combines TRBV4-2 with TRBJ2-5; 12 bases agree with TRBD2. CDR3 length equals 16 residues. The germline V gene has CDR1 LGHNA and CDR2 YNFKEQ. The trim removed 3 bases at V and 1 base at J, leaving 3 bases unmatched.

The chain has TRBV5-1 and TRBJ2-1; D not certain. Looked up from germline, CDR1 is SGHRS and CDR2 is YFSETQ. Trimming left V 4 bases short and J 0 bases short, with 11 bases between. This CDR3 spans 15 amino acids. CDR3 bases: TGCGCCAGCAGCACCGCGGCAAGCTCCTACAATGAGCAGTTCTTC. The encoded protein is CASSTAASSYNEQFF.

This chain uses TRBV29-1 with TRBJ1-3; 7 bases are a match to TRBD1. The CDR3 has 16 residues. The germline gives CDR1 SQVTM, CDR2 ANQGSEA. Trimming cost V 4 bases and J 1 base; bases outside gene matches: 10. CDR3 loop: CSVGLGDRKSGNTIYF. In DNA, the CDR3 is TGCAGCGTTGGTCTTGGGGACAGAAAATCTGGAAACACCATATATTTT.

This clone was observed many times. Other DNA sequences in the same sample also yield this CDR3. J is TRBJ2-2 and V is TRBV28; no clear D. CDR3 length: 12 amino acids. V lost 3 bases to trimming and J lost 5 bases, with 4 bases between them. CDR1 MDHEN and CDR2 SYDVKM come from the germline V gene. The CDR3 here is CASSFITGELFF. DNA of the CDR3: TGTGCCAGCAGTTTCATAACCGGGGAGCTGTTTTTT.

V gene TRBV7-6 combines with J gene TRBJ2-3; TRBD1 is a possible D gene (6 bases). V lost 1 base and J 4 bases, leaving 9 bases between the germline ends. The CDR3 consists of 14 residues. The germline CDR1 and CDR2 sequences are SGHVS and FNYEAQ. CDR3 nucleotides: TGTGCCAGCAGCTTAGTACAGGGCTCAGATACGCAGTATTTT. Amino acids: CASSLVQGSDTQYF.

The V call is TRBV5-5, the J call TRBJ2-7; 14 bases match TRBD2. This CDR3 has 16 residues. The V gene end was trimmed by 4 bases and the J gene end by 6 bases; junction bases not matched to a gene: 9. Germline loops: CDR1 SGHKS, CDR2 YYEKEE (reference sequence). The CDR3 sequence is CASSLGLAGEGFEQYF. The CDR3 coding sequence is TGTGCCAGCAGCCTGGGACTAGCGGGAGAGGGGTTCGAGCAGTACTTC.